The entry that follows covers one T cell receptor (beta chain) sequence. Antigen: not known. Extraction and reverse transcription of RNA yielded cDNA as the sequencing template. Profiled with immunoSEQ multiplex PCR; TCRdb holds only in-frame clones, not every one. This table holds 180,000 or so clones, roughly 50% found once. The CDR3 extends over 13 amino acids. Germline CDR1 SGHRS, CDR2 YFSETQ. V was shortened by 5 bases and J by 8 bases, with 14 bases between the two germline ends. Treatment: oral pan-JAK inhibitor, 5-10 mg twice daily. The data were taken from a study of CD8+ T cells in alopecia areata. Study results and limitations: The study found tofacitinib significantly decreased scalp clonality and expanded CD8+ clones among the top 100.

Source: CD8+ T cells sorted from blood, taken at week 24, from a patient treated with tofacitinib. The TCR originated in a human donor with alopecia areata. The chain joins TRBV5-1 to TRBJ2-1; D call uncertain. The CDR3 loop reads CASSFAQQDEQFF. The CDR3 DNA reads TGCGCCAGCAGTTTTGCCCAACAAGATGAGCAGTTCTTC.